Presented here are 30 T cell receptor beta chains from one specimen sequenced in a study of T cells after yellow fever vaccination. Each CDR3 protein is one row after TCRdb ran MiXCR on the 5' RACE reads. The profile shows about 150,000 distinct CDR3 sequences, 6.6% of them singletons. Source: CD4+ T cells sorted from PBMCs, taken 10 days after the yellow fever booster vaccination. All receptors derive from a man aged 25-45 years who received the YFV17D yellow fever vaccine.

About this clonotype itself: This may be a read error, as it is one base from a much larger clone. The CDR3 DNA reads TGTCCCAGTAGGGGGGACAGATGGAACACTGAAGCTTTCTTT. Its protein is CPSRGDRWNTEAFF. This sequence joins TRBV19 and TRBJ1-1; 7 nucleotides line up with TRBD1. The CDR3 is 14 amino acids. Germline CDR1 is LNHDA and CDR2 is SQIVND (reference sequence).

This clonotype was detected many times. The V call is TRBV20-1, the J call TRBJ1-1; 8 positions match TRBD1. The germline gives CDR1 DFQATT, CDR2 SNEGSKA (reference sequence). The CDR3 extends over 13 amino acids. The V gene end was trimmed by 3 bases and the J gene end by 7 bases; junction bases not matched to a gene: 7. The CDR3 spells CSASRDRQNEAFF. CDR3 in DNA: TGCAGTGCTAGTCGGGACAGGCAGAATGAAGCTTTCTTT.

The table lists this clonotype with a few counts. The chain joins TRBV11-2 to TRBJ2-3, with D perhaps matching TRBD1 (6 bases). The CDR3 contains 13 residues. Trimming took 0 bases from V and 8 from J, leaving 9 bases between them. CDR1 and CDR2 from the germline V gene are SGHAT and FQNNGV. Here the CDR3 reads CASSLEGAGTQYF. The CDR3 nucleotides read TGTGCCAGCAGCTTAGAGGGGGCTGGTACGCAGTATTTT.

This clonotype appeared many times. The rearrangement joins TRBV11-2 to TRBJ2-1; TRBD2 matches at 8 bases. J lost 3 bases, V lost 2 bases, and 12 bases had no gene match. Germline V CDR1 and CDR2: SGHAT, FQNNGV. The CDR3 runs to 18 residues. The CDR3 region has the DNA TGTGCCAGCAGCTTAAGGGGGGATCGGAGCGGGGGCTACAATGAGCAGTTCTTC. Its translation: CASSLRGDRSGGYNEQFF.

This clonotype was detected many times. The V and J genes are TRBV11-2 and TRBJ1-1, with D uncertain. In germline, CDR1 is SGHAT, CDR2 FQNNGV. The CDR3 totals 13 residues. Trimming pared 1 base from V and 7 bases from J, leaving 10 bases between. CDR3 sequence: CASSLGLGSEAFF. In DNA, the CDR3 is TGTGCCAGCAGCTTAGGATTGGGCAGTGAAGCTTTCTTT.

Many counts were recorded for this clonotype. V gene TRBV4-3 combines with J gene TRBJ1-2; D is perhaps TRBD1 (6 bases). This CDR3 region has 13 residues. Trimming stripped 3 bases from V and 2 bases from J, with 7 bases between. CDR1 and CDR2 from the germline V gene are LGHNA and YSLEER. The CDR3: CASSHDRNYGYTF. CDR3 nucleotide sequence: TGCGCCAGCAGCCATGACAGGAACTATGGCTACACCTTC.

This clonotype has ten or more counts. The chain is built from TRBV5-1 and TRBJ2-3; D gene unclear. Between the trimmed V and J ends, which lost 7 bases and 2 bases, there was a span of 11 bases. The CDR3 runs 13 residues. The V gene's germline CDR1 is SGHRS and CDR2 YFSETQ. The CDR3 DNA reads as TGCGCCAGCGTTACAGAAAACACAGATACGCAGTATTTT. Translated, it gives CASVTENTDTQYF.

There are many counts of this clonotype. The chain has TRBV12-3 or TRBV12-4 and TRBJ2-1; possibly TRBD2 for D (6 bases). The CDR3 sequence is 14 residues long. Trimming left V 4 bases short and J 8 bases short, with 15 bases between. The CDR3 is CASSSRTKNHEQFF. The CDR3, as DNA: TGTGCCAGCAGTTCGAGGACTAAAAATCATGAGCAGTTCTTC.

This clonotype occurred many times. The chain combines TRBV10-2 with TRBJ2-1; D might be TRBD2 (7 bases). The CDR3 is made up of 13 amino acids. V lost 6 bases, J lost 7 bases, and 13 bases lay in between. The germline gives CDR1 WSHSY, CDR2 SAAADI. The CDR3 DNA sequence: TGCGCCAGCAGACTAGCGCAGGGGAATGAGCAGTTCTTC. This sequence encodes CASRLAQGNEQFF.

This clonotype was counted at least ten times. The J gene is TRBJ1-2, the V gene TRBV20-1, with D possibly TRBD1 on 5 matching bases. Germline assignment: CDR1 DFQATT and CDR2 SNEGSKA (reference sequence). The ends were cut back, 8 bases at V and 1 base at J, with 17 bases in the middle. The CDR3 consists of 14 residues. CDR3 coding DNA: TGCAGTTGCTCTTCGGGGGGACTTAACTATGGCTACACCTTC. Amino acid sequence: CSCSSGGLNYGYTF.

This clonotype was counted at least ten times. This rearrangement joins TRBV6-2 or TRBV6-3 to TRBJ2-3, with D maybe TRBD1 (6 bases). The CDR3 length is 13 residues. Deletions cut 7 bases from V and 1 base from J, with 9 bases between. CDR1 MNHEY and CDR2 SVGEGT come from the germline V gene. The CDR3 bases are TGTGCCAGCATTTCAGGGGGCACAGATACGCAGTATTTT. As protein: CASISGGTDTQYF.

This clonotype has ten or more counts. CDR3 nucleotides: TGTGCCAGCGCGCGGACCGGACTTTACAATGAGCAGTTCTTC. Protein: CASARTGLYNEQFF. The chain has TRBV7-2 and TRBJ2-1, with a possible D match to TRBD2 (5 bases). The CDR3 loop spans 14 amino acids. The ends were cut back, 8 bases at V and 4 bases at J, with 15 bases in the middle. Germline V lookup: CDR1 SGHTA, CDR2 FQGNSA.

This clonotype was observed at least ten times. The rearrangement joins TRBV9 to TRBJ2-7; D is possibly TRBD2 (5 bases). In germline, CDR1 is SGDLS, CDR2 YYNGEE. Trimming took off 4 bases at V and 6 bases at J, with 11 bases between the two ends. The CDR3 is made up of 12 amino acids. The CDR3 protein is CASSPGEGEQYF. The CDR3 nucleotides are TGTGCCAGCAGCCCCGGAGAGGGCGAGCAGTACTTC.

This clonotype was detected ten times or more. This chain uses TRBV4-3 with TRBJ2-2, with D maybe TRBD1 (6 bases). The CDR3 totals 17 residues. CDR1 and CDR2 from the germline V gene are LGHNA and YSLEER. Trimming removed 3 bases at V and 4 bases at J, with 18 bases between. The CDR3 DNA reads TGCGCCAGCAGCCACCAGGTGGGGGCGCTTAGCACCGGGGAGCTGTTTTTT. Translated: CASSHQVGALSTGELFF.

The chain recombines TRBV11-2 with TRBJ2-7; 12 nucleotides match TRBD2. CDR3 length: 19 residues. In germline, CDR1 is SGHAT, CDR2 FQNNGV. The DNA of the CDR3 is TGTACCTGCAGCTCCCAGGTGGCTAGCGGGAGGGGTTCCAACTACGAGCAGTACTTC. Its protein product is CTCSSQVASGRGSNYEQYF. Complete variable domain (other parts from reference TRBV11-2 and TRBJ2-7): EAGVAQSPRYKIIEKRQSVAFWCNPISGHATLYWYQQILGQGPKLLIQFQNNGVVDDSQLPKDRFSAERLKGVDSTLKIQPAKLEDSAVYLCTCSSQVASGRGSNYEQYFGPGTRLTVT.

This clonotype has just a few counts. The genes are TRBV7-9 and TRBJ1-4; D is unresolved. Germline-derived CDR1 and CDR2 are SEHNR and FQNEAQ (reference sequence). V dropped 6 bases and J dropped 6 bases, with 14 bases sitting between them. The CDR3 has 14 amino acids. CDR3: CASRGRAVDEKLFF. CDR3 DNA sequence: TGTGCCAGCAGGGGAAGGGCAGTAGATGAAAAACTGTTTTTT.

This clonotype was seen ten or more times. The chain has TRBV20-1 and TRBJ2-6; D is ambiguous. Germline CDR1 is DFQATT and CDR2 is SNEGSKA (reference sequence). V dropped 7 bases and J dropped 4 bases, with 5 bases sitting between them. The CDR3 covers 11 residues. CDR3 sequence reads: CSVGGANVLTF. The CDR3 DNA reads TGCAGTGTGGGCGGGGCCAACGTCCTGACTTTC.

This clonotype was counted many times. The chain couples TRBV5-8 to TRBJ1-4; D not certain. CDR3 length: 10 residues. Germline CDR1 SGHTS, CDR2 YDEGEE. With 5 bases removed from V and 8 bases from J, the gap between germline ends came to 4 bases. CDR3 sequence reads: CASRSEKLFF. CDR3 bases: TGTGCCAGCAGATCAGAAAAACTGTTTTTT.

This clonotype came up many times. The rearrangement joins TRBV18 to TRBJ2-7, with 9 nucleotides matching TRBD2. The CDR3 totals 15 residues. V shed 3 bases and J 0 bases; nucleotides not matched to a gene: 3. Germline values: CDR1 KGHSH, CDR2 LQKENI. The CDR3 here is CASSPLAGSSYEQYF. As DNA, the CDR3 is TGTGCCAGCTCACCGCTAGCGGGGAGCTCCTACGAGCAGTACTTC.

This clonotype was seen repeatedly, ten times or more. This rearrangement joins TRBV5-1 to TRBJ2-5; 12 positions agree with TRBD2. The CDR3 extends over 18 amino acids. Per germline, CDR1 SGHRS and CDR2 YFSETQ. V trimming: 1 base; J trimming: 4 bases; junction bases outside the gene matches: 11. The CDR3 DNA reads as TGCGCCAGCAGCTTGCCTGCACTAGCGGGAGGCCGGGGAGAGACCCAGTACTTC. It yields the protein CASSLPALAGGRGETQYF.

The sample holds many counts of this clonotype. This sequence joins TRBV29-1 and TRBJ2-1; D could derive from TRBD1 or TRBD2 (5 bases each). The CDR3 loop spans 12 amino acids. With 4 bases removed from V and 9 bases from J, the gap between germline ends came to 13 bases. The germline CDR1 and CDR2 sequences are SQVTM and ANQGSEA. The CDR3: CSVGLFGTEQFF. The CDR3 DNA reads TGCAGCGTTGGTCTTTTCGGGACTGAGCAGTTCTTC.

There are many counts of this clonotype. The chain is built from TRBV29-1 and TRBJ1-4; D call uncertain. Germline V gene lookup returns CDR1 SQVTM and CDR2 ANQGSEA. This CDR3 has 13 amino acids. The ends were cut back, 7 bases at V and 4 bases at J, with 13 bases in the middle. The CDR3: CSARTANNEKLFF. In DNA form, the CDR3 reads TGCAGCGCTCGGACGGCCAATAATGAAAAACTGTTTTTT.

In its sample, this clonotype was seen many times. The genes are TRBV5-1 and TRBJ2-7, with 9 bases aligning to TRBD2. CDR1 SGHRS and CDR2 YFSETQ come from the germline V gene. The length of the CDR3 is 14 residues. V was clipped by 5 bases and J by 2 bases; unmatched bases: 5. The CDR3 here is CASSQPSGTYEQYF. The CDR3 DNA is TGCGCCAGCAGTCAACCTAGCGGGACCTACGAGCAGTACTTC. The whole variable domain, filled in from reference TRBV5-1 and TRBJ2-7, reads KAGVTQTPRYLIKTRGQQVTLSCSPISGHRSVSWYQQTPGQGLQFLFEYFSETQRNKGNFPGRFSGRQFSNSRSEMNVSTLELGDSALYLCASSQPSGTYEQYFGPGTRLTVT.

This clonotype was recorded many times. This chain joins TRBV20-1 and TRBJ2-7, with unresolved D. The CDR3 is made up of 13 amino acids. Trimming removed 5 bases from V and 9 bases from J, with 20 bases in between. Germline V CDR1 and CDR2: DFQATT, SNEGSKA (reference sequence). Here the CDR3 DNA reads TGCAGTGCTTACCACCCCACACCCCCGGGGCAGTACTTC. Translated: CSAYHPTPPGQYF.

This clonotype was found many times. The rearrangement uses TRBV10-3 and TRBJ2-5, with 7 nucleotides matching TRBD1. V trimming: 4 bases; J trimming: 2 bases; junction bases outside the gene matches: 7. Germline loops: CDR1 ENHRY, CDR2 SYGVKD. The CDR3 extends over 15 amino acids. The CDR3 loop reads CAISGTGRTQETQYF. CDR3 coding DNA: TGTGCCATCAGTGGGACAGGACGTACACAAGAGACCCAGTACTTC.

This clonotype was seen ten or more times. This chain connects TRBV7-2 to TRBJ2-7, with D possibly TRBD1 on 5 matching bases. CDR1 is SGHTA, CDR2 FQGNSA, per germline. CDR3 size: 16 residues. The V end lost 0 bases, the J end lost 1 base, and 13 bases lay between the germline ends. The CDR3 is CASSLARQGNSYEQYF. The CDR3, as DNA: TGTGCCAGCAGCTTAGCGAGGCAGGGAAATTCCTACGAGCAGTACTTC.

Remarks on this clonotype: This may come from a read error, since a much larger clone is one base off. CDR3 coding DNA: TGCGCCAGCAGCTTACGGGGCGAGCAGAACTTC. The encoded protein is CASSLRGEQNF. The chain uses TRBV5-1 and TRBJ2-7; D tentatively fits TRBD1 or TRBD2 (5 bases each). CDR1 is SGHRS and CDR2 is YFSETQ in the germline V gene. This CDR3 region has 11 residues.

The rearrangement uses TRBV23-1 and TRBJ2-7; 11 nucleotides match TRBD1. TRBV23-1 is recorded as an ORF, its role being uncertain. After removal of 3 bases from V and 6 bases from J, the junction contained 10 bases not matched to a gene. The CDR3 loop spans 16 amino acids. The CDR3 DNA follows: TGCGCCAGCAGTCACTGGGACAGGGGGACCTCCGGCGAGCAGTACTTC. Its translation is CASSHWDRGTSGEQYF.

At least ten counts were recorded for this clonotype. The gene calls are TRBV10-3 and TRBJ1-2; D might be TRBD1 (5 bases). Per the germline V gene, CDR1 is ENHRY and CDR2 is SYGVKD. Trimming left V 4 bases short and J 7 bases short, with 19 bases between. The CDR3 extends over 15 amino acids. CDR3 DNA: TGTGCCATCAGTGTGGACACAGGACGGCACGTTGGCTACACCTTC. It yields the protein CAISVDTGRHVGYTF.

This clonotype has a count of ten or more. The chain combines TRBV20-1 with TRBJ1-2; D is unclear. The V end lost 3 bases, the J end lost 8 bases, and 16 bases lay between the germline ends. The CDR3 is 13 amino acids. Germline-derived CDR1 and CDR2 are DFQATT and SNEGSKA (reference sequence). The CDR3 bases are TGCAGTGCTAGGATAAGTCTAGGTTACGGCTACACCTTC. Its protein is CSARISLGYGYTF.